The 16 T cell receptor beta chains below all came from one sample that was sequenced in a study of cytotoxic CD8 clonotypes in ibrutinib-treated CLL listed by TCRdb under 2021. The library was built by means of the immunoSEQ multiplex PCR assay. What TCRdb holds here is the immuneACCESS table cut down to in-frame rearrangements. Part of the clones is not present; checked against another copy, under half of the missing clones reflect an unresolved V gene, and the others are unexplained. The sample contains about 330,000 clones, 67% of them found a single time. The ten largest clones take up about 6.7% of the sample. Sequences were derived from PBMCs, sampled after 36 months of ibrutinib treatment. Every receptor here comes from a human donor with chronic lymphocytic leukemia.

This clone was observed a handful of times. The chain has TRBV7-2 and TRBJ2-1; 10 positions match TRBD1. The CDR3 runs to 14 residues. Germline trimming cut 5 bases from V and 6 bases from J; bases unmatched to any gene: 4. Germline loops: CDR1 SGHTA, CDR2 FQGNSA. The CDR3 here is CASSAGTGANEQFF. CDR3 DNA: TGTGCCAGCAGCGCCGGGACAGGGGCCAATGAGCAGTTCTTC.

The V call is TRBV20-1, the J call TRBJ2-1; D is unclear. Trimming cost V 4 bases and J 6 bases, with 7 bases left between them. This CDR3 is built from 11 residues. Germline loops: CDR1 DFQATT, CDR2 SNEGSKA (reference sequence). The CDR3 nucleotides read TGCAGTGCTATTTATGGCAATGAGCAGTTCTTC. Translation gives CSAIYGNEQFF.

This clone appeared once. The chain joins TRBV9 to TRBJ1-2, with TRBD1 matching over 8 bases. The V and J ends lost 0 bases and 8 bases, in that order; junction bases with no gene match: 12. There are 16 residues in the CDR3. CDR1 SGDLS and CDR2 YYNGEE come from the germline V gene. The CDR3 here is CASSVATDTWDRGYTF. The CDR3 DNA sequence: TGTGCCAGCAGCGTAGCTACGGACACTTGGGACAGGGGCTACACCTTC.

The genes are TRBV10-3 and TRBJ2-1; D is perhaps TRBD2 (7 bases). This CDR3 region has 14 residues. Germline CDR1 reads ENHRY; CDR2 reads SYGVKD. V was clipped by 1 base and J by 9 bases, with 13 bases between them. The CDR3 DNA follows: TGTGCCATCAGTGAGTGGCAGGGGAGGGGTGAGCAGTTCTTC. Protein product: CAISEWQGRGEQFF.

The chain employs TRBV5-1 and TRBJ1-5, with D unresolved. Trimming left V 2 bases short and J 7 bases short, with 10 bases between. The V gene's germline CDR1 is SGHRS and CDR2 YFSETQ. The CDR3 covers 13 residues. The CDR3 sequence is CASSFGSDQPQHF. In DNA, the CDR3 is TGCGCCAGCAGCTTCGGCAGTGACCAGCCCCAGCATTTT.

The chain recombines TRBV15 with TRBJ2-1, with D perhaps TRBD2 (7 bases). V gave up 5 bases and J gave up 0 bases, with 26 bases separating them. Looked up from germline, CDR1 is LNHNV and CDR2 is YYDKDF (reference sequence). This CDR3 contains 20 residues. The CDR3 nucleotides are TGTGCCACCAGCTCCCGGGGGGCAGGGCTTGTACGGGGCTCCTACAATGAGCAGTTCTTC. As protein: CATSSRGAGLVRGSYNEQFF.

This chain joins TRBV7-6 and TRBJ2-7, with 7 bases aligning to TRBD2. Trimming at V came to 5 bases and at J to 4 bases, leaving 8 bases not matched to a gene. Germline CDR1 and CDR2: SGHVS and FNYEAQ. The CDR3 has 14 amino acids. The DNA for the CDR3 is TGTGCCAGCAGCCCCCTGGCTAGCGGATACGAGCAGTACTTC. This gives the protein CASSPLASGYEQYF.

This chain joins TRBV5-4 and TRBJ2-3; the D gene is possibly TRBD1 (6 bases). The germline gives CDR1 SGHNT, CDR2 YYREEE (reference sequence). This CDR3 has 13 amino acids. The V end lost 4 bases, the J end lost 5 bases, and 11 bases lay between the germline ends. The CDR3 DNA is TGTGCCAGCAGCCCAATAGGGGGAGATACGCAGTATTTT. Translation: CASSPIGGDTQYF.

The rearrangement links TRBV7-6 to TRBJ2-7; tentative D call: TRBD2 (5 bases). Germline V gene lookup returns CDR1 SGHVS and CDR2 FNYEAQ. V was cut by 1 base and J by 5 bases, with 9 bases left in between. CDR3 size: 13 residues. The CDR3, as DNA: TGTGCCAGCAGCTTAGAACCGAGGGACGAGCAGTACTTC. Protein: CASSLEPRDEQYF.

This clone is a singleton in its sample. V is TRBV7-8 and J is TRBJ2-1, with D possibly being TRBD1 or TRBD2 (6 bases each). This CDR3 comprises 17 residues. Germline-derived CDR1 and CDR2 are SGHVS and FQNEAQ. The V gene lost 3 bases and the J gene lost 7 bases, with 22 bases spanning the gap. In DNA, the CDR3 is TGTGCCAGCAGCTTGGTCCCTGGGGGGCACTGGGGGAATGAGCAGTTCTTC. This translates into CASSLVPGGHWGNEQFF.

The chain joins TRBV11-2 to TRBJ2-1; no firm D call. CDR3 length: 15 residues. Germline CDR1 and CDR2: SGHAT and FQNNGV. Trimming took 4 bases from V and 0 from J, leaving 10 bases between them. In DNA form, the CDR3 reads TGTGCCAGCAGCTCGGCCGTTAGCTCCTACAATGAGCAGTTCTTC. It yields the protein CASSSAVSSYNEQFF.

The chain uses TRBV29-1 and TRBJ1-2, with 7 bases identical to TRBD1. CDR1 SQVTM and CDR2 ANQGSEA come from the germline V gene. This CDR3 spans 13 amino acids. The V and J ends lost 7 bases and 7 bases, in that order; junction bases with no gene match: 12. CDR3 sequence: CSAPGTAFSGYTF. The CDR3 nucleotides read TGCAGCGCCCCCGGGACAGCGTTTTCTGGCTACACCTTC.

This clone came up a few times. The genes are TRBV6-5 and TRBJ2-1; 8 positions match TRBD1. CDR1 MNHEY and CDR2 SVGAGI come from the germline V gene. The CDR3 totals 16 residues. V was clipped by 2 bases and J by 3 bases; unmatched bases: 6. CDR3 nucleotides: TGTGCCAGCAGTTACCTGGCAGGGGGCTTCTACAATGAGCAGTTCTTC. As protein: CASSYLAGGFYNEQFF.

J is TRBJ2-3 and V is TRBV7-8; 10 nucleotides agree with TRBD2. Trimming cost V 0 bases and J 2 bases; bases outside gene matches: 2. The CDR3 consists of 16 residues. The germline CDR1 and CDR2 sequences are SGHVS and FQNEAQ. In nucleotides, the CDR3 is TGTGCCAGCAGCTTAGCACTAGCGGGACCCACAGATACGCAGTATTTT. Protein: CASSLALAGPTDTQYF.

The chain combines TRBV13 with TRBJ2-7, with D perhaps TRBD1 or TRBD2 (6 bases each). This CDR3 contains 18 residues. Trimming took off 5 bases at V and 4 bases at J, with 27 bases between the two ends. Germline CDR1 is PRHDT and CDR2 is FYEKMQ (reference sequence). CDR3 sequence: CASSRPYRGRGGRYEQYF. DNA of the CDR3: TGTGCCAGCAGCCGACCTTATCGGGGGCGCGGTGGCAGGTACGAGCAGTACTTC.

The chain combines TRBV12-5 with TRBJ2-5; D assignment may be TRBD1 or TRBD2 (5 bases each). CDR3 length: 16 residues. Germline lookup yields CDR1 LGHNT and CDR2 FRNRAP. Trimming took off 5 bases at V and 5 bases at J, with 21 bases between the two ends. This CDR3 is CASGHQSTGRGETQYF. CDR3 nucleotide sequence: TGTGCTAGTGGTCATCAGTCGACGGGGCGCGGTGAGACCCAGTACTTC.